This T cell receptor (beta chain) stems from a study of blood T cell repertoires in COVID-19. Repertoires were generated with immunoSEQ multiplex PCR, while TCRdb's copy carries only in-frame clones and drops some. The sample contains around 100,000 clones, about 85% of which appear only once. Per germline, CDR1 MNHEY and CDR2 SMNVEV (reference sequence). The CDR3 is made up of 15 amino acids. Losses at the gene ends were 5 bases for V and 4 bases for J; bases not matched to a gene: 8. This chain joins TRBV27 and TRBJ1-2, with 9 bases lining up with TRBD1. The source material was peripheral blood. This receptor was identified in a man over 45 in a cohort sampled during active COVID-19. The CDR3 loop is CASSTRQGGVYGYTF. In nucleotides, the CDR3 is TGTGCCAGCAGTACACGACAGGGGGGAGTCTATGGCTACACCTTC.